The following is a T cell receptor beta chain sequence with its context. Its target is not known. Building the TCR beta libraries relied on iRepertoire HTBI primers, and CDR3 regions underwent Arm-PCR. TCRdb fed the multiplex PCR reads into MiXCR, producing one record per CDR3 protein. Of roughly 400,000 distinct CDR3 sequences in the sample, roughly 20% were seen once. The record originates from a study of regulatory T cells in long-lasting Graves disease. The study, taken as a whole, reports: Patients whose Graves' disease persisted exhibited lower TCR diversity than those newly diagnosed.

Trimming left V 8 bases short and J 5 bases short, with 15 bases between. Germline loops: CDR1 SNHLY, CDR2 FYNNEI. CDR3 size: 13 residues. The sample's time point: persistent/refractory GD, antithyroid drugs over 5 years with positive TRAb. RNA extracted from PBMCs served as the sequencing template. Diagnosis followed American Thyroid Association guidelines for Graves' disease. A volume of nine milliliters of peripheral blood was collected in EDTA tubes. The chain uses TRBV2 and TRBJ1-1; D is undetermined. This clonotype originated in a female donor with Graves disease. Here the sequenced sample was peripheral blood mononuclear cells (PBMCs), taken when the disease was refractory, from a patient treated with antithyroid drugs. Written as DNA, the CDR3 is TGTGCCAGCCCCTCACTGGTTGGGACTGAAGCTTTCTTT. This translates into CASPSLVGTEAFF.